Presented here are 23 T cell receptor beta chains from one specimen sequenced in a study of OX40 agonist ivuxolimab in advanced cancers. Libraries were prepared by immunoSEQ multiplex PCR; TCRdb keeps only in-frame clonotypes and omits some of them. Among about 110,000 clones listed, approximately 90% were seen once. Sample: CD4+ or CD8+ T cells sorted from blood, taken in a trial of the OX40 agonist ivuxolimab. These receptors were collected from an adult with an advanced solid tumor such as melanoma, head and neck, liver or kidney cancer.

The chain's CDR3 is CASSVDPRDTEAFF. The CDR3 DNA follows: TGTGCCAGCAGCGTAGACCCCAGGGACACTGAAGCTTTCTTT. The V call is TRBV9, the J call TRBJ1-1; TRBD1 might be the D (5 bases). The CDR3 spans 14 residues. Trimming pared 0 bases from V and 3 bases from J, leaving 9 bases between. The germline CDR1 and CDR2 sequences are SGDLS and YYNGEE.

This sequence joins TRBV5-1 and TRBJ2-7; 10 bases are a match to TRBD1. Germline V gene lookup returns CDR1 SGHRS and CDR2 YFSETQ. This CDR3 comprises 14 residues. The V segment lost 2 bases and the J segment 6 bases; nucleotides outside the gene matches: 5. CDR3 nucleotides: TGCGCCAGCAGCTTACGGGGGACAGGGGCCGAGCAGTACTTC. Translating gives CASSLRGTGAEQYF.

The gene calls are TRBV11-2 and TRBJ2-3; possibly TRBD1 or TRBD2 for D (5 bases each). This CDR3 region has 17 residues. Trimming pared 2 bases from V and 2 bases from J, leaving 17 bases between. Per the germline V gene, CDR1 is SGHAT and CDR2 is FQNNGV. CDR3 amino acids: CASSLNPGPLVTDTQYF. In DNA form, the CDR3 reads TGTGCCAGCAGCTTAAATCCGGGACCCCTCGTCACAGATACGCAGTATTTT. The entire variable domain, with the rest obtained from reference TRBV11-2 and TRBJ2-3, is as follows: EAGVAQSPRYKIIEKRQSVAFWCNPISGHATLYWYQQILGQGPKLLIQFQNNGVVDDSQLPKDRFSAERLKGVDSTLKIQPAKLEDSAVYLCASSLNPGPLVTDTQYFGPGTRLTVL.

V and J are TRBV19 and TRBJ2-5, with TRBD2 matching over 12 bases. CDR1 and CDR2 from the germline V gene are LNHDA and SQIVND (reference sequence). This CDR3 comprises 16 residues. The V gene end was trimmed by 4 bases and the J gene end by 5 bases; junction bases not matched to a gene: 8. For the CDR3, the DNA is TGTGCCAGTAGTACTCTAGCGGGGGGGGCCGGTGAGACCCAGTACTTC. It encodes CASSTLAGGAGETQYF.

The chain couples TRBV30 to TRBJ1-3; D gene uncertain. V lost 3 bases and J lost 5, with 14 bases in between. Germline V CDR1 and CDR2: GTSNPN, SVGIG (reference sequence). The CDR3 extends over 14 amino acids. The CDR3 DNA reads TGTGCCTGGAGCCACGATACTGTAAGAAACACCATATATTTT. Protein: CAWSHDTVRNTIYF.

The chain uses TRBV19 and TRBJ2-3; 8 bases map to TRBD2. V dropped 1 base and J dropped 7; count of bases not matched to a gene: 1. The CDR3 covers 13 residues. Germline-derived CDR1 and CDR2 are LNHDA and SQIVND (reference sequence). CDR3 in DNA: TGTGCCAGTAGTATAGGGACTAGCAATACGCAGTATTTT. Its protein is CASSIGTSNTQYF.

This chain joins TRBV7-6 and TRBJ1-2; 7 bases fit TRBD1. Looked up from germline, CDR1 is SGHVS and CDR2 is FNYEAQ. The CDR3 covers 14 residues. V lost 4 bases, J lost 0 bases, and 2 bases stayed unmatched. The CDR3 loop is CASSSGQANYGYTF. As DNA, the CDR3 is TGTGCCAGCAGCTCTGGACAGGCTAACTATGGCTACACCTTC.

The rearrangement joins TRBV7-9 to TRBJ1-1; a possible D gene is TRBD1 (6 bases). This CDR3 has 12 residues. Looked up from germline, CDR1 is SEHNR and CDR2 is FQNEAQ (reference sequence). V was shortened by 2 bases and J by 11 bases, with 12 bases between the two germline ends. The CDR3 coding sequence is TGTGCCAGCAGCTTATTACAGGGCGGCGCTTTCTTT. It specifies CASSLLQGGAFF.

The V gene is TRBV4-3, the J gene TRBJ2-1, with 9 positions matching TRBD2. Germline CDR1 reads LGHNA; CDR2 reads YSLEER. Unmatched junction bases numbered 5, after V lost 5 bases and J lost 3 bases. The CDR3 spans 15 residues. The CDR3 region has the DNA TGCGCCAGCAGCTCTAGCGGGGCGCTCTACAATGAGCAGTTCTTC. This sequence encodes CASSSSGALYNEQFF.

The chain combines TRBV6-5 with TRBJ2-6; maybe TRBD1 (6 bases). V was clipped by 6 bases and J by 3 bases, with 9 bases between them. Germline CDR1 reads MNHEY; CDR2 reads SVGAGI. The CDR3 is 14 residues long. In DNA, the CDR3 is TGTGCCAGCAGGACAGGTGGTGGGGCCAACGTCCTGACTTTC. The encoded protein is CASRTGGGANVLTF.

The rearrangement links TRBV28 to TRBJ1-1; TRBD1 agrees at 8 bases. The V gene end was trimmed by 0 bases and the J gene end by 4 bases; junction bases not matched to a gene: 7. The CDR3 covers 16 residues. From germline, CDR1 is MDHEN and CDR2 SYDVKM. In nucleotides, the CDR3 is TGTGCCAGCAGTTTATGGGGAACAGGGGGAGCCACTGAAGCTTTCTTT. Its protein is CASSLWGTGGATEAFF.

DNA for the CDR3: TGTGCCAGCAGACTAACGGGGGGCAATCAGCCCCAGCATTTT. This sequence encodes CASRLTGGNQPQHF. V and J are TRBV28 and TRBJ1-5; perhaps TRBD1 as D (5 bases). The CDR3 covers 14 residues. CDR1 and CDR2 (germline): MDHEN, SYDVKM. Trimming stripped 6 bases from V and 2 bases from J, with 11 bases between.

The V call is TRBV5-4, the J call TRBJ2-3; 7 bases match TRBD2. Germline assignment: CDR1 SGHNT and CDR2 YYREEE (reference sequence). The trim removed 4 bases at V and 4 bases at J, leaving 9 bases unmatched. The CDR3 sequence is 15 residues long. CDR3 in DNA: TGTGCCAGCAGCCGCGGGGGACCCGAGGCAGATACGCAGTATTTT. Amino acids: CASSRGGPEADTQYF.

This chain uses TRBV9 with TRBJ2-1; 9 bases are shared with TRBD2. Germline V gene data show CDR1 as SGDLS and CDR2 as YYNGEE. With 4 bases clipped from V and 10 bases from J, the junction kept 9 bases outside the gene matches. This CDR3 region has 14 residues. Here the CDR3 DNA reads TGTGCCAGCAGCCTCGCGGGAGGGGTTAGAGAGCAGTTCTTC. This gives the protein CASSLAGGVREQFF. The full variable domain, its missing parts supplied by reference TRBV9 and TRBJ2-1, is DSGVTQTPKHLITATGQRVTLRCSPRSGDLSVYWYQQSLDQGLQFLIQYYNGEERAKGNILERFSAQQFPDLHSELNLSSLELGDSALYFCASSLAGGVREQFFGPGTRLTVL.

The V and J genes are TRBV28 and TRBJ2-1; D is perhaps TRBD2 (5 bases). Trimming took off 7 bases at V and 7 bases at J, with 14 bases between the two ends. Germline CDR1 MDHEN, CDR2 SYDVKM. The CDR3 consists of 13 residues. The CDR3 sequence: CASIQLPGNEQFF. CDR3 coding DNA: TGTGCCAGCATCCAACTGCCGGGGAATGAGCAGTTCTTC.

The rearrangement joins TRBV11-3 to TRBJ1-6, with 10 positions matching TRBD1. V shed 4 bases, J shed 7 bases, and the junction held 1 base outside the gene matches. The length of the CDR3 is 14 residues. The germline CDR1 and CDR2 sequences are SGHNT and YENEEA. CDR3 region: CASSSGQGNSPLHF. DNA for the CDR3: TGTGCCAGCAGCTCGGGACAGGGGAATTCACCCCTCCACTTT.

This clone appeared once. The chain is built from TRBV7-7 and TRBJ1-3; no clear D. The CDR3 runs 12 residues. V was clipped by 5 bases and J by 6 bases, with 8 bases between them. Germline assignment: CDR1 SSHAT and CDR2 FNYEAQ (reference sequence). The CDR3 nucleotides read TGTGCCAGCAGCCCAAGCGAAAACACCATATATTTT. Its translation: CASSPSENTIYF.

This chain joins TRBV7-9 and TRBJ1-2; 8 nucleotides align to TRBD1. Germline V gives CDR1 SEHNR, CDR2 FQNEAQ (reference sequence). The CDR3 contains 13 residues. Losses at the gene ends were 5 bases for V and 6 bases for J; bases not matched to a gene: 5. The CDR3 protein is CASSPTGVNGYTF. In DNA form, the CDR3 reads TGTGCCAGCAGCCCGACAGGGGTTAATGGCTACACCTTC.

CDR3 amino acids: CATRFGTGPSYEQFF. The CDR3 DNA reads as TGTGCCACGCGTTTTGGGACAGGGCCTTCCTATGAGCAGTTCTTC. The rearrangement links TRBV28 to TRBJ2-1; TRBD1 matches at 9 bases. Germline loops: CDR1 MDHEN, CDR2 SYDVKM. The J segment lost 8 bases and the V segment lost 10 bases, leaving 15 bases of the junction unmatched. There are 15 residues in the CDR3.

This clone has only a few counts. The chain employs TRBV11-2 and TRBJ1-5; 7 bases are shared with TRBD1. V lost 5 bases to trimming and J lost 0 bases; unmatched junction nucleotides: 7. The CDR3 is made up of 16 amino acids. The germline V gene encodes CDR1 SGHAT and CDR2 FQNNGV. The CDR3 here is CASSAGTANSNQPQHF. CDR3 sequence (DNA): TGTGCCAGCAGCGCCGGGACAGCAAATAGCAATCAGCCCCAGCATTTT. The whole variable domain, filled in from reference TRBV11-2 and TRBJ1-5, reads EAGVAQSPRYKIIEKRQSVAFWCNPISGHATLYWYQQILGQGPKLLIQFQNNGVVDDSQLPKDRFSAERLKGVDSTLKIQPAKLEDSAVYLCASSAGTANSNQPQHFGDGTRLSIL.

The chain employs TRBV7-8 and TRBJ1-2; 7 bases fit TRBD1. V lost 5 bases to trimming and J lost 8 bases; unmatched junction nucleotides: 8. The germline V gene encodes CDR1 SGHVS and CDR2 FQNEAQ. This CDR3 spans 13 amino acids. CDR3 sequence: CASSIDRARGYTF. CDR3 nucleotide sequence: TGTGCCAGCAGCATTGACAGGGCCCGCGGCTACACCTTC.

The chain uses TRBV30 and TRBJ1-6; D gene ambiguous. CDR1 and CDR2 from the germline V gene are GTSNPN and SVGIG (reference sequence). V dropped 7 bases and J dropped 7 bases, with 17 bases sitting between them. This CDR3 is built from 14 residues. The CDR3 DNA sequence: TGTGCCTCCGCTAAGGTGGGCGCCAATTCACCCCTCCACTTT. This codes for CASAKVGANSPLHF.

Comment on this clone: The junction departs from germline at one end; a sequencing error may be responsible. The chain joins TRBV7-7 to TRBJ2-2; 7 bases fit TRBD1. This CDR3 has 15 amino acids. The germline gives CDR1 SSHAT, CDR2 FNYEAQ (reference sequence). The DNA of the CDR3 is TGTGCTAGCAGCCCAGACAGGGCGAACACCGGGGAGCTGTTTTTT. Protein sequence: CASSPDRANTGELFF.